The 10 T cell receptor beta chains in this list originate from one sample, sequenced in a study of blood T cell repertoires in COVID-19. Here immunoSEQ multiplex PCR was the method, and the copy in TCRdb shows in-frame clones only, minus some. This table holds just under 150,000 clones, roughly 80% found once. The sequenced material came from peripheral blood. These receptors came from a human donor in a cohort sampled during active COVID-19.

This CDR3 is CASSSGLAAGELFF. The CDR3 nucleotides read TGTGCCAGCAGCTCAGGACTAGCGGCCGGGGAGCTGTTTTTT. The chain combines TRBV7-3 with TRBJ2-2; 10 nucleotides align to TRBD2. The V segment lost 4 bases and the J segment 6 bases; nucleotides outside the gene matches: 2. This CDR3 spans 14 amino acids. Looked up from germline, CDR1 is SGHTA and CDR2 is FQGTGA. The full variable domain, in which reference TRBV7-3 and TRBJ2-2 provide the parts outside the CDR3, is GAGVSQTPSNKVTEKGKYVELRCDPISGHTALYWYRQSLGQGPEFLIYFQGTGAADDSGLPNDRFFAVRPEGSVSTLKIQRTERGDSAVYLCASSSGLAAGELFFGEGSRLTVL.

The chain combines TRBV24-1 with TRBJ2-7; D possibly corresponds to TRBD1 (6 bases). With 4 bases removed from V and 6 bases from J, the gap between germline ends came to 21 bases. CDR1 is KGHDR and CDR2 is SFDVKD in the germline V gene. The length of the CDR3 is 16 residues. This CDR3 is CATSDLDSRNRFEQYV. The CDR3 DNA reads TGTGCCACCAGTGACCTGGACAGCCGGAATCGGTTCGAGCAGTACGTC.

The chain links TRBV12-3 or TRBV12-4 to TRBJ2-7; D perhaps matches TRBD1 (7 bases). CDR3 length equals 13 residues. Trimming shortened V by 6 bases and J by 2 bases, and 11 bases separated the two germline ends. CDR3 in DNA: TGTGCCAGCAGGGCGGGACAGCCCTACGAGCAGTACGTC. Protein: CASRAGQPYEQYV.

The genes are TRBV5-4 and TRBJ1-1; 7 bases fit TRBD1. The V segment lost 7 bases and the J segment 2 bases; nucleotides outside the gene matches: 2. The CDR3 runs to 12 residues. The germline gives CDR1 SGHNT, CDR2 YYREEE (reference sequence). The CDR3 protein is CASGDRNTEAFF. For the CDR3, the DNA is TGTGCCAGCGGGGACAGAAACACTGAAGCTTTCTTT.

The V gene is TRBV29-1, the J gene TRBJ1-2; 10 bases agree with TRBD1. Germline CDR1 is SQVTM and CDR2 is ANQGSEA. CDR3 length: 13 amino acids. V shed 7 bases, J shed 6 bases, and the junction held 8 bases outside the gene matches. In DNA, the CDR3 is TGCAGCGCCGAGACAGGGGGCGCGGATGGCTACACCTTC. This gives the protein CSAETGGADGYTF.

CDR3 region: CAYSDSREAFF. CDR3 nucleotides: TGTGCCTACTCGGACAGTCGAGAAGCTTTCTTT. J is TRBJ1-1 and V is TRBV30, with a tentative D call TRBD1 (6 bases). This CDR3 is 11 amino acids long. Deletions cut 7 bases from V and 8 bases from J, with 14 bases between. Germline CDR1 reads GTSNPN; CDR2 reads SVGIG (reference sequence).

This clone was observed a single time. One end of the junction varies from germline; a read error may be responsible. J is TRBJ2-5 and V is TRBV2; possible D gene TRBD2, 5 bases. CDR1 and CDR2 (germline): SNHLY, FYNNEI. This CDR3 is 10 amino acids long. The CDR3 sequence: CASSSGVTDF. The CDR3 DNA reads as TGTGCCAGCAGTTCCGGGGTTACGGACTTC.

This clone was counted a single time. CDR3 sequence reads: CASSSGQAGAEAFF. In nucleotides, the CDR3 is TGTGCCAGCAGCAGTGGACAGGCCGGCGCTGAAGCTTTCTTT. The V and J genes are TRBV5-4 and TRBJ1-1; 7 nucleotides agree with TRBD1. Germline V gives CDR1 SGHNT, CDR2 YYREEE (reference sequence). Unmatched junction bases numbered 9, after V lost 4 bases and J lost 6 bases. The CDR3 extends over 14 amino acids. Combining the CDR3 with reference TRBV5-4 and TRBJ1-1 gives the whole variable domain ETGVTQSPTHLIKTRGQQVTLRCSSQSGHNTVSWYQQALGQGPQFIFQYYREEENGRGNFPPRFSGLQFPNYSSELNVNALELDDSALYLCASSSGQAGAEAFFGQGTRLTVV.

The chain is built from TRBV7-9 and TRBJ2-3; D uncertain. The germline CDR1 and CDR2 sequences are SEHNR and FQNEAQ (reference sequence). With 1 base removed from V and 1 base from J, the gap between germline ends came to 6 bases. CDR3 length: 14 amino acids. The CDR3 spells CASSLGVGTDTQYF. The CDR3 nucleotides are TGTGCCAGCAGCTTAGGCGTGGGCACAGATACGCAGTATTTT.

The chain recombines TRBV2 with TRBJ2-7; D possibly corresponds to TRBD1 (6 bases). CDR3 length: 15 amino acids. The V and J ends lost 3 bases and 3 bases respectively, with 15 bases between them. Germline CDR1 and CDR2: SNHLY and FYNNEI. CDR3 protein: CASSEGRQGIYEQYF. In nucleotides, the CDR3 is TGTGCCAGCAGTGAGGGTCGGCAGGGGATCTACGAGCAGTACTTC.